What follows are 21 T cell receptor beta chains derived from one specimen sequenced in a study of blood T cell repertoires in COVID-19. Some clones are missing from TCRdb's copy, which holds only in-frame ones; the method was immunoSEQ multiplex PCR. The sample includes roughly 310,000 clones, approximately 90% of them seen just once. Source material: peripheral blood. The receptor set was obtained from a woman between 50 and 59 years old with active or convalescent COVID-19.

This chain connects TRBV29-1 to TRBJ2-1; TRBD1 might be the D (6 bases). Germline V gene sequence: CDR1 SQVTM, CDR2 ANQGSEA. Trimming pared 4 bases from V and 7 bases from J, leaving 17 bases between. The CDR3 has 14 residues. CDR3 DNA sequence: TGCAGCGTTGTAGGGGGAAGTAAAATGAATGAGCAGTTCTTC. Amino acids: CSVVGGSKMNEQFF.

The chain is built from TRBV18 and TRBJ2-2; the D is unclear. The V end lost 3 bases, the J end lost 1 base, and 6 bases lay between the germline ends. The CDR3 loop spans 14 amino acids. In germline, CDR1 is KGHSH, CDR2 LQKENI. CDR3 sequence (DNA): TGTGCCAGCTCACCGGGCGAGAACACCGGGGAGCTGTTTTTT. Its protein product is CASSPGENTGELFF.

J is TRBJ2-7 and V is TRBV20-1; D remains ambiguous. The CDR3 length is 12 residues. Per the germline V gene, CDR1 is DFQATT and CDR2 is SNEGSKA (reference sequence). Trimming stripped 3 bases from V and 4 bases from J, with 10 bases between. The DNA of the CDR3 is TGCAGTGCTAGTGATACTCGGTACGAGCAGTACTTC. Translating gives CSASDTRYEQYF.

CDR3 region: CASSPGQGSWYGYTF. The DNA of the CDR3 is TGTGCCAGCAGCCCGGGACAGGGCTCGTGGTATGGCTACACCTTC. V is TRBV6-5 and J is TRBJ1-2, with TRBD1 matching 9 bases. The CDR3 length is 15 residues. CDR1 is MNHEY and CDR2 is SVGAGI in the germline V gene. V gave up 6 bases and J gave up 5 bases; unmatched junction bases: 10.

This chain joins TRBV25-1 and TRBJ1-3; D not certain. Per germline, CDR1 MGHDK and CDR2 SYGVNS. V lost 6 bases, J lost 0 bases, and 9 bases lay in between. This CDR3 is built from 14 residues. The CDR3 spells CASSPMSSGNTIYF. CDR3 coding DNA: TGTGCCAGCAGCCCGATGAGCTCTGGAAACACCATATATTTT.

The chain couples TRBV5-1 to TRBJ1-1, with TRBD1 matching over 10 bases. The CDR3 extends over 16 amino acids. CDR1 and CDR2 from the germline V gene are SGHRS and YFSETQ. Germline trimming cut 4 bases from V and 2 bases from J; bases unmatched to any gene: 8. CDR3: CASSPDRGGKNTEAFF. The CDR3 DNA reads as TGCGCCAGCAGCCCGGACAGGGGGGGGAAAAACACTGAAGCTTTCTTT.

This clone was found a few times. This chain connects TRBV6-5 to TRBJ2-5, with TRBD1 matching over 9 bases. The CDR3 has 12 amino acids. The germline V gene has CDR1 MNHEY and CDR2 SVGAGI. Trimming at V came to 7 bases and at J to 4 bases, leaving 1 base not matched to a gene. The CDR3 sequence: CASTGQGETQYF. The CDR3 nucleotides are TGTGCCAGCACGGGACAGGGAGAGACCCAGTACTTC.

The CDR3 DNA reads TGTGCCAGCAGTGGCGGGGCCCTAAGTAACATTCAGTACTTC. Translated: CASSGGALSNIQYF. The chain recombines TRBV2 with TRBJ2-4; weak D call: TRBD2 (6 bases). Germline V lookup: CDR1 SNHLY, CDR2 FYNNEI. Trimming removed 4 bases at V and 7 bases at J, with 14 bases between. The CDR3 loop spans 14 amino acids.

The gene calls are TRBV18 and TRBJ2-7; 8 nucleotides agree with TRBD1. Losses at the gene ends were 2 bases for V and 6 bases for J; bases not matched to a gene: 12. The germline gives CDR1 KGHSH, CDR2 LQKENI. The CDR3 length is 16 residues. In DNA, the CDR3 is TGTGCCAGCTCACCAAGCCAGGGGGCGCTTCCTGTCGAGCAGTACTTC. This encodes CASSPSQGALPVEQYF.

The chain has TRBV5-1 and TRBJ1-5; possible D gene TRBD1, 6 bases. The V end lost 0 bases, the J end lost 0 bases, and 7 bases lay between the germline ends. Germline V gives CDR1 SGHRS, CDR2 YFSETQ. CDR3 length: 15 amino acids. The CDR3 loop reads CASSLGTASNQPQHF. CDR3 nucleotide sequence: TGCGCCAGCAGCTTGGGGACAGCTAGCAATCAGCCCCAGCATTTT.

The sample holds one count of this clone. The chain links TRBV5-1 to TRBJ2-1; TRBD1 matches 7 bases. Germline loops: CDR1 SGHRS, CDR2 YFSETQ. The CDR3 is made up of 18 amino acids. The J segment lost 5 bases and the V segment lost 0 bases, leaving 14 bases of the junction unmatched. The CDR3 nucleotides read TGCGCCAGCAGCTTGGTAACAGGGGTTCTCGGCCCCGACAATGAGCAGTTCTTC. This translates into CASSLVTGVLGPDNEQFF. Full variable domain (missing parts from reference TRBV5-1 and TRBJ2-1): KAGVTQTPRYLIKTRGQQVTLSCSPISGHRSVSWYQQTPGQGLQFLFEYFSETQRNKGNFPGRFSGRQFSNSRSEMNVSTLELGDSALYLCASSLVTGVLGPDNEQFFGPGTRLTVL.

The V call is TRBV27, the J call TRBJ1-1, with D unclear. The CDR3 is made up of 12 amino acids. V lost 5 bases and J 7 bases, leaving 11 bases between the germline ends. Germline V gene sequence: CDR1 MNHEY, CDR2 SMNVEV (reference sequence). Here the CDR3 reads CASSPGRDEAFF. CDR3 DNA: TGTGCCAGCAGTCCGGGGAGGGATGAAGCTTTCTTT.

The chain joins TRBV11-2 to TRBJ1-6; the match to TRBD1 covers 8 bases. The CDR3 is made up of 13 amino acids. Germline V gene sequence: CDR1 SGHAT, CDR2 FQNNGV. V dropped 4 bases and J dropped 11; count of bases not matched to a gene: 4. The CDR3 protein is CASSSDRGTPLHF. CDR3 DNA sequence: TGTGCCAGCAGCTCCGACAGGGGCACACCCCTCCACTTT.

The chain joins TRBV19 to TRBJ1-1, with TRBD1 identical over 7 bases. This CDR3 spans 14 amino acids. The germline CDR1 and CDR2 sequences are LNHDA and SQIVND (reference sequence). With V trimmed by 4 bases and J by 0 bases, 2 bases remained unmatched. The DNA for the CDR3 is TGTGCCAGTAGTAAGGGACAGATGAACACTGAAGCTTTCTTT. This codes for CASSKGQMNTEAFF.

The chain couples TRBV30 to TRBJ1-2; maybe TRBD1 (5 bases). V lost 5 bases to trimming and J lost 5 bases, with 18 bases between them. The CDR3 spans 14 residues. CDR1 and CDR2 from the germline V gene are GTSNPN and SVGIG (reference sequence). The CDR3 here is CAWDAGRTIYGYTF. The DNA for the CDR3 is TGTGCCTGGGATGCGGGACGGACGATTTATGGCTACACCTTC.

This chain's CDR3 is CASSPRTGGLNTEAFF. The CDR3 coding sequence is TGTGCCAGCTCACCACGGACAGGAGGATTGAACACTGAAGCTTTCTTT. The chain carries TRBV18 and TRBJ1-1; 7 bases line up with TRBD1. Germline CDR1 and CDR2: KGHSH and LQKENI. V lost 1 base, J lost 0 bases, and 5 bases stayed unmatched. CDR3 length equals 16 residues. The complete variable domain, with remaining parts taken from reference TRBV18 and TRBJ1-1, reads NAGVMQNPRHLVRRRGQEARLRCSPMKGHSHVYWYRQLPEEGLKFMVYLQKENIIDESGMPKERFSAEFPKEGPSILRIQQVVRGDSAAYFCASSPRTGGLNTEAFFGQGTRLTVV.

The chain joins TRBV30 to TRBJ2-3, with 7 bases lining up with TRBD2. Unmatched junction bases numbered 14, after V lost 7 bases and J lost 4 bases. The CDR3 runs to 15 residues. Germline V CDR1 and CDR2: GTSNPN, SVGIG (reference sequence). CDR3 DNA sequence: TGTGCCTCCACGGCTGGCCTAGCGGAGGCAGATACGCAGTATTTT. This sequence encodes CASTAGLAEADTQYF.

The V call is TRBV5-1, the J call TRBJ2-7; TRBD2 might be the D (6 bases). This CDR3 comprises 13 residues. Germline CDR1 is SGHRS and CDR2 is YFSETQ. Deletions cut 4 bases from V and 7 bases from J, with 15 bases between. The CDR3 sequence is CASSAGRNQEQYF. The DNA of the CDR3 is TGCGCCAGCAGCGCGGGACGTAACCAAGAGCAGTACTTC.

This sequence joins TRBV7-2 and TRBJ2-4; 13 positions agree with TRBD2. V lost 5 bases, J lost 7 bases, and 5 bases stayed unmatched. The germline V gene encodes CDR1 SGHTA and CDR2 FQGNSA. The CDR3 loop spans 15 amino acids. The CDR3 DNA is TGTGCCAGCAGCCCTTGGACTAGCGGGAGCAACATTCAGTACTTC. Its translation is CASSPWTSGSNIQYF.

This chain uses TRBV5-1 with TRBJ1-1; D perhaps matches TRBD1 (6 bases). V was trimmed by 7 bases and J by 1 base, leaving 14 bases between them. Looked up from germline, CDR1 is SGHRS and CDR2 is YFSETQ. CDR3 size: 14 residues. The CDR3, as DNA: TGCGCCAGCGGACCGGGGGGGCGGAACACTGAAGCTTTCTTT. Protein product: CASGPGGRNTEAFF.

V and J are TRBV7-9 and TRBJ1-1; D gene uncertain. CDR3 length equals 14 residues. Trimming pared 1 base from V and 2 bases from J, leaving 8 bases between. CDR1 and CDR2 from the germline V gene are SEHNR and FQNEAQ (reference sequence). The CDR3 bases are TGTGCCAGCAGCTTAGGGGCACAAAACACTGAAGCTTTCTTT. Residues: CASSLGAQNTEAFF.